One sample yielded the 30 T cell receptor beta chains listed below, sequenced in a study of long-term antiretroviral therapy in people with HIV. The assay, immunoSEQ v3.0, was run at survey level. Some clones are missing from TCRdb's copy, which holds only in-frame ones; the method was immunoSEQ multiplex PCR. The table records about 48,000 clones, roughly four fifths of them present only once. The specimen comprised unsorted PBMCs, sampled 0.8 years after starting antiretroviral therapy. The receptors were sampled from a woman between 18 and 29 years old with HIV.

This clone was counted once. The chain couples TRBV10-3 to TRBJ2-1; D is unclear. V was cut by 0 bases and J by 6 bases, with 6 bases left in between. Germline CDR1 reads ENHRY; CDR2 reads SYGVKD. This CDR3 is 13 amino acids long. Here the CDR3 reads CAISESKPNEQFF. The CDR3, as DNA: TGTGCCATCAGTGAGTCTAAGCCCAATGAGCAGTTCTTC.

The V call is TRBV13, the J call TRBJ2-7, with TRBD1 as a possible D gene (5 bases). There are 12 residues in the CDR3. Germline V gene lookup returns CDR1 PRHDT and CDR2 FYEKMQ (reference sequence). Trimming took off 4 bases at V and 2 bases at J, with 6 bases between the two ends. The CDR3 protein is CASSSDTYEQYF. For the CDR3, the DNA is TGTGCCAGCAGCTCGGACACCTACGAGCAGTACTTC.

This chain joins TRBV18 and TRBJ2-7; TRBD2 is a possible D gene (6 bases). The germline V gene encodes CDR1 KGHSH and CDR2 LQKENI. Trimming shortened V by 3 bases and J by 0 bases, and 18 bases separated the two germline ends. The CDR3 has 17 residues. The CDR3 here is CASSPLSGDLRSYEQYF. CDR3 coding DNA: TGTGCCAGCTCACCCCTTTCGGGGGACTTACGCTCCTACGAGCAGTACTTC.

This sequence joins TRBV11-3 and TRBJ2-1; weak D call: TRBD1 (6 bases). V shed 5 bases and J shed 6 bases, with 17 bases lying between them. The CDR3 runs 15 residues. From germline, CDR1 is SGHNT and CDR2 YENEEA. The CDR3 loop reads CASSPDRIRGNEQFF. As DNA, the CDR3 is TGTGCCAGCAGCCCCGACAGGATACGCGGCAATGAGCAGTTCTTC.

V usage is TRBV19 and J usage is TRBJ1-1, with 11 bases aligning to TRBD1. V lost 7 bases, J lost 6 bases, and 13 bases stayed unmatched. Germline lookup yields CDR1 LNHDA and CDR2 SQIVND (reference sequence). The CDR3 runs 16 residues. The CDR3 DNA reads as TGTGCCAGTACCCCGGACAGGGGGCGCGGGTTCTCTGAAGCTTTCTTT. This encodes CASTPDRGRGFSEAFF.

This clone came up a few times. The chain combines TRBV7-9 with TRBJ1-4; D gene uncertain. This CDR3 has 15 amino acids. Germline CDR1 reads SEHNR; CDR2 reads FQNEAQ (reference sequence). Deletions cut 4 bases from V and 4 bases from J, with 13 bases between. CDR3 loop: CASSWANLVNEKLFF. In DNA form, the CDR3 reads TGTGCCAGCAGCTGGGCCAACCTGGTTAATGAAAAACTGTTTTTT.

The gene calls are TRBV19 and TRBJ2-1, with a tentative D call TRBD1 (6 bases). With 10 bases removed from V and 7 bases from J, the gap between germline ends came to 8 bases. Per germline, CDR1 LNHDA and CDR2 SQIVND (reference sequence). This CDR3 is built from 10 residues. In nucleotides, the CDR3 is TGTGCCACCCAGGGGAATGAGCAGTTCTTC. Residues: CATQGNEQFF.

This clone has a single count. The chain carries TRBV7-9 and TRBJ1-6; D unresolved. Germline-derived CDR1 and CDR2 are SEHNR and FQNEAQ (reference sequence). This CDR3 is 13 amino acids long. V was clipped by 5 bases and J by 8 bases, with 10 bases between them. DNA for the CDR3: TGTGCCAGCAGCCTCACGGCGGATTCACCCCTCCACTTT. It specifies CASSLTADSPLHF.

V is TRBV2 and J is TRBJ2-7; TRBD1 matches at 9 bases. The CDR3 sequence is 15 residues long. V was pared by 6 bases and J by 4 bases, with 10 bases of the junction left unmatched. Germline V gene sequence: CDR1 SNHLY, CDR2 FYNNEI. As DNA, the CDR3 is TGTGCCAGCAGAGCTCCCGGGACAGGGTCATACGAGCAGTACTTC. Its translation is CASRAPGTGSYEQYF.

This clone showed up just a few times. This CDR3 reads CASSRTSGTRHEQYF. Here the CDR3 DNA reads TGTGCCAGCAGCCGGACTAGCGGGACTCGCCACGAGCAGTACTTC. The rearrangement links TRBV6-5 to TRBJ2-7; 12 nucleotides line up with TRBD2. The CDR3 has 15 residues. After removal of 6 bases from V and 5 bases from J, the junction contained 8 bases not matched to a gene. Germline CDR1 reads MNHEY; CDR2 reads SVGAGI.

This clone came up once. The chain has TRBV27 and TRBJ2-7, with 8 bases matching TRBD1. The trim removed 3 bases at V and 0 bases at J, leaving 10 bases unmatched. This CDR3 is built from 17 residues. Germline assignment: CDR1 MNHEY and CDR2 SMNVEV (reference sequence). The chain's CDR3 is CASSLQPTGVSSYEQYF. CDR3 in DNA: TGTGCCAGCAGTTTGCAACCGACAGGGGTTAGCTCCTACGAGCAGTACTTC.

The rearrangement joins TRBV28 to TRBJ1-1, with D hard to call. V was pared by 2 bases and J by 1 base, with 5 bases between. Per the germline V gene, CDR1 is MDHEN and CDR2 is SYDVKM. The CDR3 runs 13 residues. This CDR3 is CASSLQTNTEAFF. CDR3 nucleotide sequence: TGTGCCAGCAGTTTACAAACGAACACTGAAGCTTTCTTT.

This clone came up a few times. This chain joins TRBV10-2 and TRBJ2-7; TRBD1 is a possible D gene (5 bases). The V gene's germline CDR1 is WSHSY and CDR2 SAAADI. Trimming stripped 3 bases from V and 4 bases from J, with 13 bases between. CDR3 length: 14 amino acids. The chain's CDR3 is CASSDASGKYEQYF. DNA for the CDR3: TGCGCCAGCAGTGACGCGTCAGGGAAATACGAGCAGTACTTC.

V is TRBV4-3 and J is TRBJ2-1; perhaps TRBD2 as D (5 bases). CDR3 length: 15 amino acids. In germline, CDR1 is LGHNA, CDR2 YSLEER. V shed 0 bases and J shed 6 bases, with 12 bases lying between them. The CDR3 DNA reads as TGCGCCAGCAGCCAAGAGGCCGGTAGCGTCAATGAGCAGTTCTTC. This gives the protein CASSQEAGSVNEQFF.

This chain links TRBV4-2 with TRBJ2-1; 12 nucleotides line up with TRBD1. The trim removed 4 bases at V and 8 bases at J, leaving 6 bases unmatched. Germline loops: CDR1 LGHNA, CDR2 YNFKEQ. The CDR3 is 15 amino acids. In DNA form, the CDR3 reads TGTGCCAGCAGCCCGCGGGACAGGGGGCGGGATGAGCAGTTCTTC. Encoded protein: CASSPRDRGRDEQFF.

The chain joins TRBV7-3 to TRBJ2-4; D is undetermined. The CDR3 length is 15 residues. Trimming removed 1 base at V and 8 bases at J, with 15 bases between. Germline V gene sequence: CDR1 SGHTA, CDR2 FQGTGA. CDR3 sequence reads: CASSLKAPPGDIQYF. As DNA, the CDR3 is TGTGCCAGCAGCTTAAAAGCCCCACCCGGAGACATTCAGTACTTC.

The chain carries TRBV7-2 and TRBJ1-2; D not resolved. The CDR3 loop spans 13 amino acids. The germline V and J ends were trimmed by 5 bases and 4 bases, with 11 bases remaining between them. The germline V gene has CDR1 SGHTA and CDR2 FQGNSA. The CDR3 DNA sequence: TGTGCCAGCAGCGTCCCCGGGAGCTATGGCTACACCTTC. Its translation: CASSVPGSYGYTF.

This sequence joins TRBV7-9 and TRBJ2-1, with TRBD2 matching over 9 bases. Germline CDR1 is SEHNR and CDR2 is FQNEAQ (reference sequence). CDR3 length: 15 amino acids. The V segment lost 5 bases and the J segment 10 bases; nucleotides outside the gene matches: 12. CDR3: CASSPSGTSSREQFF. DNA of the CDR3: TGTGCCAGCAGCCCCAGTGGGACTAGCTCGAGGGAGCAGTTCTTC. Complete variable domain (other parts from reference TRBV7-9 and TRBJ2-1): DTGVSQNPRHKITKRGQNVTFRCDPISEHNRLYWYRQTLGQGPEFLTYFQNEAQLEKSRLLSDRFSAERPKGSFSTLEIQRTEQGDSAMYLCASSPSGTSSREQFFGPGTRLTVL.

The rearrangement uses TRBV27 and TRBJ2-5; TRBD1 matches 11 bases. In germline, CDR1 is MNHEY, CDR2 SMNVEV (reference sequence). The CDR3 covers 16 residues. Trimming cost V 6 bases and J 5 bases; bases outside gene matches: 11. In DNA, the CDR3 is TGTGCCAGCAGGACACGCCGGGACAGGGGGAGGGAGACCCAGTACTTC. This sequence encodes CASRTRRDRGRETQYF.

CDR3 sequence reads: CASSLEGGAIYTGELFF. The CDR3 region has the DNA TGCGCCAGCAGCTTGGAAGGCGGGGCGATCTACACCGGGGAGCTGTTTTTT. This chain connects TRBV5-1 to TRBJ2-2; a weak D match, TRBD2 (6 bases). Germline CDR1 reads SGHRS; CDR2 reads YFSETQ. The length of the CDR3 is 17 residues. Trimming left V 0 bases short and J 3 bases short, with 15 bases between.

V gene TRBV9 combines with J gene TRBJ1-2, with TRBD1 identical over 7 bases. Trimming cost V 0 bases and J 3 bases; bases outside gene matches: 5. This CDR3 region has 15 residues. Germline assignment: CDR1 SGDLS and CDR2 YYNGEE. The CDR3 sequence is CASSVAEGADYGYTF. Here the CDR3 DNA reads TGTGCCAGCAGCGTAGCCGAGGGGGCGGACTATGGCTACACCTTC.

This clone was observed a handful of times. The rearrangement links TRBV7-9 to TRBJ2-1; 13 bases map to TRBD2. This CDR3 is 14 amino acids long. The trim removed 5 bases at V and 12 bases at J, leaving 7 bases unmatched. Germline loops: CDR1 SEHNR, CDR2 FQNEAQ (reference sequence). DNA of the CDR3: TGTGCCAGCAGCGGACTAGCGGGAGTTGTTGTGCAGTTCTTC. Its protein is CASSGLAGVVVQFF. The full variable domain, with the rest looked up from reference TRBV7-9 and TRBJ2-1, is DTGVSQNPRHKITKRGQNVTFRCDPISEHNRLYWYRQTLGQGPEFLTYFQNEAQLEKSRLLSDRFSAERPKGSFSTLEIQRTEQGDSAMYLCASSGLAGVVVQFFGPGTRLTVL.

V and J are TRBV19 and TRBJ2-6, with 10 positions matching TRBD1. The germline gives CDR1 LNHDA, CDR2 SQIVND (reference sequence). The CDR3 contains 16 residues. The junction had 7 bases not matched to a gene; V was cut back by 1 base and J by 10 bases. The CDR3 protein is CASSIAGTGALNVLTF. In DNA form, the CDR3 reads TGTGCCAGTAGTATAGCGGGGACAGGGGCCTTGAACGTCCTGACTTTC.

The chain is built from TRBV9 and TRBJ2-7; possibly TRBD2 for D (6 bases). CDR3 length equals 14 residues. Trimming pared 3 bases from V and 0 bases from J, leaving 10 bases between. Germline CDR1 is SGDLS and CDR2 is YYNGEE. Written as DNA, the CDR3 is TGTGCCAGCAGCGGCGGGACTCCCTCCTACGAGCAGTACTTC. Its protein product is CASSGGTPSYEQYF.

This sequence joins TRBV7-2 and TRBJ2-2, with TRBD2 matching over 7 bases. J was trimmed by 1 base and V by 5 bases; bases with no gene match: 16. Per the germline V gene, CDR1 is SGHTA and CDR2 is FQGNSA. CDR3 length equals 19 residues. CDR3: CASSTVTLRGSLNTGELFF. CDR3 coding DNA: TGTGCCAGCAGCACCGTTACCCTCCGCGGGAGCCTGAACACCGGGGAGCTGTTTTTT.

This chain uses TRBV27 with TRBJ2-1; 12 bases fit TRBD2. CDR1 is MNHEY, CDR2 SMNVEV, per germline (reference sequence). The CDR3 extends over 15 amino acids. V lost 5 bases, J lost 4 bases, and 3 bases stayed unmatched. CDR3 sequence: CASSRTSGAYNEQFF. CDR3 in DNA: TGTGCCAGCAGTCGGACTAGCGGGGCTTACAATGAGCAGTTCTTC.

The chain has TRBV4-1 and TRBJ2-1, with D unclear. V was clipped by 0 bases and J by 8 bases, with 17 bases between them. The germline V gene has CDR1 MGHRA and CDR2 YSYEKL. There are 16 residues in the CDR3. In DNA form, the CDR3 reads TGCGCCAGCAGCCAAGATCACGGCTACCGGTCCGATGAGCAGTTCTTC. Its protein is CASSQDHGYRSDEQFF.

The sample holds one count of this clone. Written as DNA, the CDR3 is TGTGCCAGCTCACCACCGTCTAGCGGGAGTGGAGATACGCAGTATTTT. Encoded protein: CASSPPSSGSGDTQYF. V gene TRBV18 combines with J gene TRBJ2-3, with 10 bases identical to TRBD2. CDR1 and CDR2 (germline): KGHSH, LQKENI. The J segment lost 5 bases and the V segment lost 0 bases, leaving 5 bases of the junction unmatched. The CDR3 extends over 16 amino acids.

V and J are TRBV27 and TRBJ2-7; either TRBD1 or TRBD2 may supply D (5 bases each). The CDR3 loop spans 13 amino acids. Germline CDR1 MNHEY, CDR2 SMNVEV (reference sequence). V was shortened by 4 bases and J by 4 bases, with 11 bases between the two germline ends. The CDR3 protein is CASSSGSLYEQYF. CDR3 DNA: TGTGCCAGCAGTTCAGGGAGTCTTTACGAGCAGTACTTC.

The gene calls are TRBV2 and TRBJ1-4; TRBD1 aligns across 8 bases. The V gene's germline CDR1 is SNHLY and CDR2 FYNNEI. The CDR3 runs to 16 residues. The V gene end was trimmed by 7 bases and the J gene end by 8 bases; junction bases not matched to a gene: 15. CDR3 amino acids: CASTMRRGQGGEKLFF. DNA of the CDR3: TGTGCCAGCACGATGCGGAGAGGACAGGGTGGGGAAAAACTGTTTTTT.